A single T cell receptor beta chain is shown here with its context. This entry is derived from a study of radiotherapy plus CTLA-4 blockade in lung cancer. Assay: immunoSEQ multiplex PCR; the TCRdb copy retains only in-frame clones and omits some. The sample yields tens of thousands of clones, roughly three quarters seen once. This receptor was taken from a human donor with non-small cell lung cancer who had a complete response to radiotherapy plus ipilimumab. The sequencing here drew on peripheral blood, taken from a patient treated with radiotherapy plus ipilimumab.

The chain's CDR3 is CASSLGANSLNTEAFF. The CDR3 DNA sequence: TGTGCCAGCAGCTTAGGAGCAAACAGTTTGAACACTGAAGCTTTCTTT. The chain has TRBV7-9 and TRBJ1-1; D not resolved. The CDR3 contains 16 residues. Trimming removed 1 base from V and 0 bases from J, with 12 bases in between. The germline V gene encodes CDR1 SEHNR and CDR2 FQNEAQ (reference sequence).